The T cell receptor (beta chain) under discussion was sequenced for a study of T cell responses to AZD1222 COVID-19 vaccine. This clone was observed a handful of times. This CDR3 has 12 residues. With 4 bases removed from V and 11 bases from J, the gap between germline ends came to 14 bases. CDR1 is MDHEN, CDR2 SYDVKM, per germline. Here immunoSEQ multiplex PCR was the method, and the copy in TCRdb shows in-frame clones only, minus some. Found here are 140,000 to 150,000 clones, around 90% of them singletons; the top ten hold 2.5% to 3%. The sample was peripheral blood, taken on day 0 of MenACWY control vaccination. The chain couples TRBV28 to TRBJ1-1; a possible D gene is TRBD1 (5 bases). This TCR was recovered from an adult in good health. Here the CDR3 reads CASSSQGIMAFF. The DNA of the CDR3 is TGTGCCAGCAGTTCCCAGGGTATTATGGCTTTCTTT.